The TCR beta chain described here comes from a study of blood T cell repertoires in COVID-19. Study information: The United States, Italy and Spain were the sources of the acute and convalescent COVID-19 samples. The cDNA or gDNA used as material had been derived from T cells, B-cell-depleted T cells, or PBMCs.

Some clones are missing from TCRdb's copy, which holds only in-frame ones; the method was immunoSEQ multiplex PCR. Seen here are 35,000 to 55,000 clones, approximately 90% observed once, and the top ten hold under 6%. The CDR3 has 15 amino acids. Losses at the gene ends were 3 bases for V and 7 bases for J; bases not matched to a gene: 8. Germline V gene data show CDR1 as ENHRY and CDR2 as SYGVKD. Sequencing was performed on peripheral blood. The TCR was taken from a human donor in a cohort sampled during active COVID-19. The V call is TRBV10-3, the J call TRBJ1-4; 7 bases are a match to TRBD1. CDR3 in DNA: TGTGCCATCAGTGATACAGGGGAGAAGGGTGAAAAACTGTTTTTT. This encodes CAISDTGEKGEKLFF.